These 32 T cell receptor beta chains were all obtained from the same sample, sequenced in a study of beta chain features in type 1 diabetes. These receptors have no identified antigens. Every bit of the isolated RNA underwent reverse transcription, so sequencing read expressed TCRB transcripts. Profiling relied on immunoSEQ multiplex PCR, and the TCRdb table lists in-frame clones only, not all of them. The sample has a few hundred thousand clones; around 12% are singletons. General study points: There was a moderate but significant shortening of TCRB CDR3s in all four CD4+ subsets of Type 1 diabetes patients.

Sequenced: naive CD4+ T cells from blood. All receptors come from a woman in her late teens or twenties with type 1 diabetes.

The chain joins TRBV29-1 to TRBJ2-1; 7 nucleotides align to TRBD1. V shed 6 bases and J 4 bases; nucleotides not matched to a gene: 6. The CDR3 runs to 13 residues. Germline V gene data show CDR1 as SQVTM and CDR2 as ANQGSEA. CDR3 nucleotides: TGCAGCGTCCGGGACAGTGGATACAATGAGCAGTTCTTC. Translation: CSVRDSGYNEQFF.

This clone was recorded a few times. The chain is built from TRBV5-1 and TRBJ2-7, with D tentatively TRBD2 (7 bases). The CDR3 length is 16 residues. V was cut by 3 bases and J by 5 bases, with 21 bases left in between. The germline CDR1 and CDR2 sequences are SGHRS and YFSETQ. The DNA for the CDR3 is TGCGCCAGCAGCTCAAGGGGAGGGGCAGGGGCAGACGAGCAGTACTTC. Residues: CASSSRGGAGADEQYF. The whole variable domain, filled in from reference TRBV5-1 and TRBJ2-7, reads KAGVTQTPRYLIKTRGQQVTLSCSPISGHRSVSWYQQTPGQGLQFLFEYFSETQRNKGNFPGRFSGRQFSNSRSEMNVSTLELGDSALYLCASSSRGGAGADEQYFGPGTRLTVT.

The genes are TRBV28 and TRBJ1-2, with a tentative D call TRBD1 (5 bases). Germline V gene lookup returns CDR1 MDHEN and CDR2 SYDVKM. The CDR3 consists of 12 residues. V lost 3 bases and J lost 8, with 10 bases in between. CDR3 amino acids: CASSLGPRGYTF. The CDR3 DNA sequence: TGTGCCAGCAGTTTGGGGCCAAGGGGCTACACCTTC.

This clone appeared a few times. The chain carries TRBV7-2 and TRBJ2-3, with 10 bases identical to TRBD2. The CDR3 runs 15 residues. Trimming cost V 3 bases and J 2 bases; bases outside gene matches: 2. Germline loops: CDR1 SGHTA, CDR2 FQGNSA. In DNA, the CDR3 is TGTGCCAGCAGCTTTACTAGCGGGGCCACAGATACGCAGTATTTT. Translating gives CASSFTSGATDTQYF.

V and J are TRBV2 and TRBJ2-7; D possibly corresponds to TRBD1 (5 bases). The germline CDR1 and CDR2 sequences are SNHLY and FYNNEI. CDR3 length equals 12 residues. Trimming took 7 bases from V and 4 from J, leaving 11 bases between them. The CDR3 protein is CASNDRSYEQYF. CDR3 DNA sequence: TGTGCCAGCAACGACAGATCATACGAGCAGTACTTC.

Concerning this clone itself: Additional DNA sequences in this sample encode the identical CDR3. This sequence joins TRBV20-1 and TRBJ2-7; D unclear. V was clipped by 3 bases and J by 3 bases, with 6 bases between them. CDR3 size: 11 residues. Germline loops: CDR1 DFQATT, CDR2 SNEGSKA (reference sequence). The CDR3 loop reads CSASSGYEQYF. Written as DNA, the CDR3 is TGCAGTGCTAGTAGTGGCTACGAGCAGTACTTC.

V is TRBV7-9 and J is TRBJ1-1, with unresolved D. CDR3 length: 14 residues. With 6 bases removed from V and 1 base from J, the gap between germline ends came to 12 bases. Germline CDR1 reads SEHNR; CDR2 reads FQNEAQ (reference sequence). The CDR3 DNA reads TGTGCCAGCAGTCTTAAGAGACAGAACACTGAAGCTTTCTTT. It specifies CASSLKRQNTEAFF.

The rearrangement joins TRBV29-1 to TRBJ2-1, with TRBD1 as a possible D gene (5 bases). This CDR3 has 10 amino acids. Germline CDR1 is SQVTM and CDR2 is ANQGSEA. Trimming removed 8 bases from V and 5 bases from J, with 7 bases in between. The CDR3 reads CSTRDNEQFF. CDR3 in DNA: TGCAGCACCAGGGACAATGAGCAGTTCTTC.

The V call is TRBV28, the J call TRBJ1-2; D may be TRBD1 (5 bases). The CDR3 spans 12 residues. Germline V gene sequence: CDR1 MDHEN, CDR2 SYDVKM. V shed 8 bases and J shed 3 bases, with 10 bases lying between them. The CDR3 region is CASLTDDYGYTF. CDR3 coding DNA: TGTGCCAGCCTGACAGACGACTATGGCTACACCTTC.

This chain connects TRBV5-4 to TRBJ2-1; weak D call: TRBD2 (6 bases). The germline V gene has CDR1 SGHNT and CDR2 YYREEE (reference sequence). CDR3 size: 15 residues. The V and J ends lost 4 bases and 6 bases respectively, with 17 bases between them. CDR3 nucleotide sequence: TGTGCCAGCAGCCACGCGGGACTTCCCGCCAATGAGCAGTTCTTC. Translated, it gives CASSHAGLPANEQFF.

Only a few counts were recorded for this clone. The chain recombines TRBV30 with TRBJ1-1; D may be TRBD1 (6 bases). CDR1 and CDR2 from the germline V gene are GTSNPN and SVGIG (reference sequence). V shed 0 bases and J shed 4 bases, with 12 bases lying between them. CDR3 length equals 14 residues. CDR3: CAWSVWEGGTEAFF. The CDR3 nucleotides are TGTGCCTGGAGTGTTTGGGAGGGGGGCACTGAAGCTTTCTTT. The variable domain in full, with the rest retrieved from reference TRBV30 and TRBJ1-1, is SQTIHQWPATLVQPVGSPLSLECTVEGTSNPNLYWYRQAAGRGLQLLFYSVGIGQISSEVPQNLSASRPQDRQFILSSKKLLLSDSGFYLCAWSVWEGGTEAFFGQGTRLTVV.

The chain has TRBV2 and TRBJ2-3; a weak D match, TRBD2 (6 bases). Trimming took off 6 bases at V and 8 bases at J, with 15 bases between the two ends. In germline, CDR1 is SNHLY, CDR2 FYNNEI. The CDR3 contains 13 residues. CDR3 DNA: TGTGCCAGCAGGGGGTCTAGCGTCGGTACGCAGTATTTT. It encodes CASRGSSVGTQYF.

There are a few counts of this clone. CDR3 protein: CASSNAGGSNQPQHF. DNA of the CDR3: TGTGCCAGTAGTAATGCAGGTGGTTCCAATCAGCCCCAGCATTTT. The rearrangement links TRBV19 to TRBJ1-5, with D uncertain. The V end was cut by 4 bases, the J end by 3 bases, with 13 bases between. Germline CDR1 and CDR2: LNHDA and SQIVND (reference sequence). This CDR3 is built from 15 residues.

The genes are TRBV28 and TRBJ1-2, with D unresolved. The CDR3 extends over 12 amino acids. CDR1 is MDHEN, CDR2 SYDVKM, per germline. V shed 3 bases and J shed 3 bases, with 5 bases lying between them. The CDR3 here is CASSLRDYGYTF. The CDR3 DNA sequence: TGTGCCAGCAGTTTGAGGGACTATGGCTACACCTTC.

This chain joins TRBV2 and TRBJ2-7; tentative D call: TRBD2 (5 bases). This CDR3 has 12 residues. Trimming stripped 7 bases from V and 2 bases from J, with 9 bases between. Germline lookup yields CDR1 SNHLY and CDR2 FYNNEI. CDR3 region: CASTGDPYEQYF. The DNA of the CDR3 is TGTGCCAGCACCGGGGATCCCTACGAGCAGTACTTC. The complete variable domain, with remaining parts taken from reference TRBV2 and TRBJ2-7, reads EPEVTQTPSHQVTQMGQEVILRCVPISNHLYFYWYRQILGQKVEFLVSFYNNEISEKSEIFDDQFSVERPDGSNFTLKIRSTKLEDSAMYFCASTGDPYEQYFGPGTRLTVT.

This clone has just a few counts. The genes are TRBV11-1 and TRBJ2-3, with D possibly TRBD2 on 6 matching bases. The CDR3 has 15 residues. V dropped 4 bases and J dropped 2 bases, with 13 bases sitting between them. The germline gives CDR1 SGHAT, CDR2 FQDESV (reference sequence). The CDR3 loop reads CASSYSPGDTDTQYF. The CDR3, as DNA: TGTGCCAGCAGCTATTCCCCGGGAGACACAGATACGCAGTATTTT.

This chain joins TRBV5-6 and TRBJ1-5, with TRBD1 matching 8 bases. Trimming at V came to 2 bases and at J to 1 base, leaving 2 bases not matched to a gene. CDR1 SGHDT and CDR2 YYEEEE come from the germline V gene. This CDR3 contains 15 residues. As DNA, the CDR3 is TGTGCCAGCAGCTTCCAGGGGGCAAGCAATCAGCCCCAGCATTTT. Amino acids: CASSFQGASNQPQHF.

The rearrangement joins TRBV7-9 to TRBJ2-1; TRBD2 agrees at 8 bases. V was clipped by 4 bases and J by 0 bases; unmatched bases: 2. CDR1 is SEHNR, CDR2 FQNEAQ, per germline (reference sequence). The CDR3 extends over 15 amino acids. The CDR3: CASSSRGGSYNEQFF. The CDR3 DNA is TGTGCCAGCAGCTCTCGGGGGGGCTCCTACAATGAGCAGTTCTTC.

The chain couples TRBV5-4 to TRBJ2-2; D ambiguous. The CDR3 totals 15 residues. V lost 2 bases and J 1 base, leaving 9 bases between the germline ends. The germline V gene encodes CDR1 SGHNT and CDR2 YYREEE (reference sequence). In DNA, the CDR3 is TGTGCCAGCAGCTTAAGAACTGGGAACACCGGGGAGCTGTTTTTT. This translates into CASSLRTGNTGELFF.

This chain connects TRBV7-2 to TRBJ2-1; 13 bases map to TRBD2. Germline V CDR1 and CDR2: SGHTA, FQGNSA. Losses at the gene ends were 3 bases for V and 9 bases for J; bases not matched to a gene: 8. CDR3 size: 16 residues. CDR3 bases: TGTGCCAGCAGCTTCAGCGGTGGACTAGCGGGAGCTGAGCAGTTCTTC. Protein sequence: CASSFSGGLAGAEQFF.

This clone was found a few times. CDR3 coding DNA: TGTGCCAGCTCCGAACGGGGGTGGGGCGAGCAGTACTTC. Translation: CASSERGWGEQYF. The V and J genes are TRBV7-2 and TRBJ2-7; weak D call: TRBD2 (6 bases). The V end lost 8 bases, the J end lost 6 bases, and 17 bases lay between the germline ends. Germline loops: CDR1 SGHTA, CDR2 FQGNSA. The CDR3 spans 13 residues.

The J gene is TRBJ2-3, the V gene TRBV27; 8 nucleotides line up with TRBD1. This CDR3 is 14 amino acids long. V gave up 6 bases and J gave up 6 bases; unmatched junction bases: 8. CDR1 MNHEY and CDR2 SMNVEV come from the germline V gene (reference sequence). For the CDR3, the DNA is TGTGCCAGCAGCCTCAGGGGGCCCCTCGATACGCAGTATTTT. Its translation is CASSLRGPLDTQYF.

This clone has only a few counts. The genes are TRBV9 and TRBJ2-2, with 7 bases identical to TRBD2. This CDR3 is built from 14 residues. The junction had 9 bases not matched to a gene; V was cut back by 4 bases and J by 9 bases. Germline assignment: CDR1 SGDLS and CDR2 YYNGEE. The CDR3 DNA is TGTGCCAGCAGCCCTTCAGGGAGGGACCGGGAGCTGTTTTTT. It translates to CASSPSGRDRELFF.

V and J are TRBV5-4 and TRBJ2-3; 8 nucleotides line up with TRBD2. The CDR3 consists of 14 residues. The junction had 6 bases not matched to a gene; V was cut back by 4 bases and J by 5 bases. The germline CDR1 and CDR2 sequences are SGHNT and YYREEE (reference sequence). In nucleotides, the CDR3 is TGTGCCAGCAGCCCGGGACTAGATAGAGATACGCAGTATTTT. Amino acid sequence: CASSPGLDRDTQYF.

The chain links TRBV5-1 to TRBJ2-5; D might be TRBD2 (7 bases). The CDR3 length is 17 residues. The V end was cut by 4 bases, the J end by 4 bases, with 23 bases between. Germline lookup yields CDR1 SGHRS and CDR2 YFSETQ. Written as DNA, the CDR3 is TGCGCCAGCAGCCCGGGGGGCGCTCCAAGCGGCAGAGAGACCCAGTACTTC. This codes for CASSPGGAPSGRETQYF.

This rearrangement joins TRBV29-1 to TRBJ2-3; D may be TRBD2 (5 bases). This CDR3 is built from 11 residues. Germline V gene sequence: CDR1 SQVTM, CDR2 ANQGSEA. The ends were cut back, 7 bases at V and 4 bases at J, with 9 bases in the middle. The DNA for the CDR3 is TGCAGCGCGAGCGGCTCAGATACGCAGTATTTT. Translated, it gives CSASGSDTQYF.

The chain carries TRBV12-5 and TRBJ2-1, with D possibly being TRBD1 (6 bases). Germline CDR1 and CDR2: LGHNT and FRNRAP. The V and J ends lost 6 bases and 10 bases respectively, with 13 bases between them. This CDR3 spans 12 amino acids. This CDR3 is CASGRQDIEQFF. The CDR3 DNA is TGTGCTAGTGGCCGACAGGATATCGAGCAGTTCTTC.

The chain couples TRBV5-1 to TRBJ1-1; D possibly corresponds to TRBD1 (5 bases). With 0 bases removed from V and 4 bases from J, the gap between germline ends came to 7 bases. The CDR3 has 13 amino acids. Germline lookup yields CDR1 SGHRS and CDR2 YFSETQ. CDR3 in amino acids: CASSLAGFTEAFF. The CDR3 coding sequence is TGCGCCAGCAGCTTGGCAGGGTTCACTGAAGCTTTCTTT.

This clone was found a few times. The sample holds other DNA sequences that translate to the same CDR3. This chain uses TRBV7-2 with TRBJ2-1; D gene ambiguous. This CDR3 is built from 15 residues. V was shortened by 2 bases and J by 1 base, with 9 bases between the two germline ends. Per germline, CDR1 SGHTA and CDR2 FQGNSA. In DNA form, the CDR3 reads TGTGCCAGCAGCTTAAGAGGTAGTTCCTACAATGAGCAGTTCTTC. Its translation is CASSLRGSSYNEQFF.

This sequence joins TRBV11-2 and TRBJ2-3; D is possibly TRBD2 (7 bases). CDR1 and CDR2 from the germline V gene are SGHAT and FQNNGV. The V and J ends lost 11 bases and 1 base respectively, with 16 bases between them. CDR3 size: 14 residues. In DNA, the CDR3 is TGTGCCGGCTGGGGGGGGGCCGGCACAGATACGCAGTATTTT. Protein product: CAGWGGAGTDTQYF.

Only a few counts were recorded for this clone. The V call is TRBV28, the J call TRBJ2-7; 13 bases align to TRBD2. Germline assignment: CDR1 MDHEN and CDR2 SYDVKM. The V gene end was trimmed by 5 bases and the J gene end by 0 bases; junction bases not matched to a gene: 7. This CDR3 spans 17 amino acids. CDR3 nucleotide sequence: TGTGCCAGCAGTCTCCGACTAGCGGGAGGAACCTCCTACGAGCAGTACTTC. Residues: CASSLRLAGGTSYEQYF.

The V gene is TRBV4-3, the J gene TRBJ1-4, with TRBD1 identical over 8 bases. The germline CDR1 and CDR2 sequences are LGHNA and YSLEER. CDR3 length: 17 amino acids. V shed 1 base, J shed 8 bases, and the junction held 12 bases outside the gene matches. CDR3 sequence (DNA): TGCGCCAGCAGCCAAGTTAGTTTTATGGACAGGGACGAAAAACTGTTTTTT. Translating gives CASSQVSFMDRDEKLFF.